Following are 9 T cell receptor beta chains from one sample sequenced in a study of CD8+ T cells in alopecia areata. Investigators isolated RNA and reverse transcribed it into cDNA to act as the sequencing template. TCRdb's copy holds only in-frame clones and misses some; the assay was immunoSEQ multiplex PCR. Singletons are absent from the sample, which has 200,000 to 300,000 clones. It was with CD4, CD8alpha, NKG2D, NKG2ACE and other markers that pooled cutaneous lymph node cells were sorted. The material sequenced was CD4+ T cells sorted from a lymph node. These receptors were taken from a C3H/HeJ mouse with alopecia areata. Strain haplotype (MHC): H2-k.

Regarding this clone: The germline and genes are mouse ones. The read terminates 4 residues before the CDR3 end, so the remaining end is supplied by the germline J gene. The genes are TRBV1 and TRBJ2-1; D not certain. The V end lost 0 bases, the J end lost 1 base, and 10 bases lay between the germline ends. CDR1 is NSQYPW and CDR2 is LRSPGD in the germline V gene (reference sequence). The CDR3 contains 16 residues. The CDR3 DNA, read in part, is TGCACCTGCAGTGCAGATCCCGACACCAACTATGCT. Its translation is CTCSADPDTNYA. The full CDR3 protein reads CTCSADPDTNYAEQFF. Together with reference TRBV1 and TRBJ2-1, the CDR3 gives the full variable domain: VTLLEQNPRWRLVPRGQAVNLRCILKNSQYPWMSWYQQDLQKQLQWLFTLRSPGDKEVKSLPGADYLATRVTDTELRLQVANMSQGRTLYCTCSADPDTNYAEQFFGPGTRLTVL.

Points on this clone: Mouse names are used for the genes. The read terminates 4 residues ahead of where the CDR3 ends, so the germline J gene completes it. Other DNA sequences in this specimen translate into the identical CDR3. This sequence joins TRBV1 and TRBJ2-5; no reliable D call. V was clipped by 3 bases and J by 3 bases, with 4 bases between them. Germline-derived CDR1 and CDR2 are NSQYPW and LRSPGD (reference sequence). The CDR3 loop spans 12 amino acids. The CDR3 spells CTCSAQQDTQYF. The part of the CDR3 DNA that was read is TGCACCTGCAGTGCGCAACAAGAC.

This clone showed up many times. Genes and germline are mouse. Read coverage stops 4 residues before the CDR3 terminus; the germline J gene supplies the remainder. Other nucleotide sequences from this sample produce the same CDR3. The rearrangement joins TRBV13-1 to TRBJ2-1; 9 bases fit TRBD1. With 3 bases clipped from V and 3 bases from J, the junction kept 1 base outside the gene matches. This CDR3 contains 14 residues. Looked up from germline, CDR1 is NSHNY and CDR2 is SYGAGN. The part of the CDR3 DNA that was read is TGTGCCAGCAGTGGGGGACAGGGCTATGCT. It codes for CASSGGQGYA. The CDR3 in full is CASSGGQGYAEQFF.

This clone has a handful of counts. The gene symbols are mouse symbols. The DNA ends 4 residues before the CDR3 does, and the rest of the CDR3 is filled in from the germline J gene. The rearrangement links TRBV19 to TRBJ1-1; TRBD1 matches 7 bases. Germline CDR1 is FNHDT and CDR2 is SITEND (reference sequence). The CDR3 has 14 amino acids. V dropped 4 bases and J dropped 4; count of bases not matched to a gene: 7. The CDR3 bases that were read are TGTGCCAGCAGTGCACAGGGGTGGAGCACA. As protein: CASSAQGWST. From start to end, the CDR3 is CASSAQGWSTEVFF.

Worth noting for this clone: Gene names denote mouse genes. Read sequence stops 4 residues before the CDR3 end, and the germline J gene provides the missing end. The rearrangement links TRBV19 to TRBJ2-3; D unclear. The CDR3 has 12 amino acids. The germline gives CDR1 FNHDT, CDR2 SITEND (reference sequence). The germline V and J ends were trimmed by 2 bases and 0 bases, with 1 base remaining between them. The CDR3 region is CASSMSAETLYF. Incomplete CDR3 DNA: TGTGCCAGCAGTATGAGTGCAGAA.

Concerning this clone: Germline and genes: mouse. CDR3 in amino acids: CASRLRDRVYAEQFF. CDR3 DNA (partial): TGTGCCAGCAGGCTCCGGGACAGGGTCTATGCT. This chain uses TRBV13-1 with TRBJ2-1; TRBD1 matches at 9 bases. The CDR3 is cut off 4 residues early in the read; its end comes from the germline J gene. Trimming cost V 5 bases and J 3 bases; bases outside gene matches: 6. Germline values: CDR1 NSHNY, CDR2 SYGAGN. The CDR3 has 15 amino acids.

As to this clone: Gene names are mouse gene names. The CDR3 goes on 4 residues after the read ends, and that part is filled in from the germline J gene. V gene TRBV17 combines with J gene TRBJ1-1; 8 bases map to TRBD1. The CDR3 contains 15 residues. The V segment lost 2 bases and the J segment 0 bases; nucleotides outside the gene matches: 2. The germline CDR1 and CDR2 sequences are MNHDT and YYDKIL. CDR3 region: CASSRTGGANTEVFF. The CDR3 bases that were read are TGTGCTAGCAGTAGAACAGGGGGAGCAAACACA.

This clone was seen more than once but under ten times. Genes here carry mouse names. The read finishes 4 residues shy of the CDR3 end, and the germline J gene is used to complete it. The gene calls are TRBV14 and TRBJ2-7, with 10 bases identical to TRBD2. This CDR3 contains 14 residues. Germline values: CDR1 SGHDT, CDR2 FRDEAV. The covered CDR3 bases are TGTGCCAGCAGTTTCTCTGGGGGGGCGCAT. Its protein product is CASSFSGGAH. The whole CDR3 is CASSFSGGAHEQYF.

This clone was counted only a few times. These gene names are mouse names. The read terminates 4 residues before the CDR3 end, so the remaining end is supplied by the germline J gene. This rearrangement joins TRBV13-1 to TRBJ2-1; D perhaps matches TRBD1 (5 bases). Germline CDR1 NSHNY, CDR2 SYGAGN. The CDR3 has 14 amino acids. The CDR3 sequence: CASSDAGREAEQFF. Partial CDR3 DNA: TGTGCCAGCAGTGATGCCGGCAGGGAGGCT.